This TCR beta chain was identified during a study of blood T cell repertoires in COVID-19. Overall study context: From T cells, B-cell-depleted T cells, or PBMCs came the material, which was cDNA or gDNA.

Original processing methods: It was from reference gene primer amplification that nucleated cell counts were estimated. TCRdb's table, derived via immunoSEQ multiplex PCR, lists solely in-frame clones and lacks some. That table is the source of V, J and clone size, and D and trimming were worked out from the DNA. The top ten clones hold roughly 8.2% of a sample with a few hundred thousand clones, approximately 78% of them seen once. CDR1 is SGHDT, CDR2 YYEEEE, per germline. CDR3 length: 12 amino acids. The ends lost 6 bases at V and 7 bases at J; junction bases unmatched: 6. This clone was observed many times.

This sequence was found in a woman over 75 with COVID-19, enrolled during active disease. This sequence joins TRBV5-6 and TRBJ1-2; 7 bases line up with TRBD1. Material: peripheral blood. CDR3 nucleotide sequence: TGTGCCAGCACCATCGCAGGGGGTGGCTACACCTTC. Translating it yields CASTIAGGGYTF.